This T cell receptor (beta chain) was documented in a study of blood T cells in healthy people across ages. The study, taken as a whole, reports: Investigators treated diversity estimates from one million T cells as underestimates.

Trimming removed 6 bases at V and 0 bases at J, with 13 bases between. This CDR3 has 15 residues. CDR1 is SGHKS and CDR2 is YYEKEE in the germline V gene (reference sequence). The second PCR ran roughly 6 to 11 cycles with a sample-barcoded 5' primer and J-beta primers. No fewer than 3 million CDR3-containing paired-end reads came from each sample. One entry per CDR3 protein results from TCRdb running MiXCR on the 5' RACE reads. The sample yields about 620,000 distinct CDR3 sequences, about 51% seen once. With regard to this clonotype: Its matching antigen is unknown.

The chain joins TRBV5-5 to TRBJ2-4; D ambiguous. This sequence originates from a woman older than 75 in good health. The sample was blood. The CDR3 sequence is CASTPIRLAKNIQYF. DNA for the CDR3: TGTGCCAGCACACCTATACGTCTAGCCAAAAACATTCAGTACTTC.